One sample yielded the 23 T cell receptor beta chains listed below, sequenced in a study of T cell responses to AZD1222 COVID-19 vaccine. Sequencing was performed with immunoSEQ multiplex PCR; in TCRdb, only in-frame clones are kept and a portion is missing. This table holds more than 120,000 clones, around 93% found once. The source material was peripheral blood, sampled on day 0 of AZD1222 vaccination. The receptor set was obtained from an adult in good health.

J is TRBJ1-5 and V is TRBV2; tentatively, D is TRBD1 (5 bases). The CDR3 runs 15 residues. Germline CDR1 is SNHLY and CDR2 is FYNNEI. The V and J ends lost 4 bases and 2 bases respectively, with 12 bases between them. The CDR3 loop reads CASSADTAGNQPQHF. CDR3 nucleotide sequence: TGTGCCAGCAGTGCGGACACGGCGGGCAATCAGCCCCAGCATTTT.

The CDR3: CASSYVRIDTQHF. The CDR3 nucleotides read TGTGCCAGCAGTTACGTTCGTATAGACACCCAGCATTTT. This chain connects TRBV6-6 to TRBJ1-5; D is uncertain. V was clipped by 2 bases and J by 11 bases, with 13 bases between them. This CDR3 comprises 13 residues. The germline CDR1 and CDR2 sequences are MNHNY and SVGAGI (reference sequence).

The chain has TRBV7-8 and TRBJ2-1, with 10 bases lining up with TRBD2. Trimming took 2 bases from V and 8 from J; bases not matched to a gene: 9. The CDR3 totals 16 residues. The germline V gene encodes CDR1 SGHVS and CDR2 FQNEAQ. The DNA of the CDR3 is TGTGCCAGCAGCTTATGGACTAGCGGACTCTATGATGAGCAGTTCTTC. Encoded protein: CASSLWTSGLYDEQFF.

This sequence joins TRBV6-2 or TRBV6-3 and TRBJ2-7; possibly TRBD1 for D (6 bases). This CDR3 comprises 14 residues. The V gene's germline CDR1 is MNHEY and CDR2 SVGEGT. The V and J ends lost 2 bases and 5 bases respectively, with 13 bases between them. CDR3 bases: TGTGCCAGCAGTTACGGGGGCTTGGGGGACGAGCAGTACTTC. Amino acid sequence: CASSYGGLGDEQYF.

The chain carries TRBV7-8 and TRBJ2-7; TRBD1 agrees at 8 bases. After removal of 5 bases from V and 1 base from J, the junction contained 7 bases not matched to a gene. Germline CDR1 is SGHVS and CDR2 is FQNEAQ. This CDR3 contains 15 residues. CDR3 amino acids: CASSQRTGRSYEQYF. CDR3 nucleotide sequence: TGTGCCAGCAGCCAGAGGACAGGGAGATCCTACGAGCAGTACTTC.

This chain uses TRBV5-5 with TRBJ2-3; D gene uncertain. This CDR3 region has 12 residues. Trimming removed 5 bases from V and 0 bases from J, with 4 bases in between. Looked up from germline, CDR1 is SGHKS and CDR2 is YYEKEE (reference sequence). CDR3: CASRASTDTQYF. In nucleotides, the CDR3 is TGTGCCAGCAGAGCGAGCACAGATACGCAGTATTTT. The full variable domain, in which reference TRBV5-5 and TRBJ2-3 provide the parts outside the CDR3, is DAGVTQSPTHLIKTRGQQVTLRCSPISGHKSVSWYQQVLGQGPQFIFQYYEKEERGRGNFPDRFSARQFPNYSSELNVNALLLGDSALYLCASRASTDTQYFGPGTRLTVL.

The chain joins TRBV5-1 to TRBJ2-7, with TRBD2 as a possible D gene (6 bases). This CDR3 has 14 residues. V shed 7 bases and J shed 3 bases, with 17 bases lying between them. The germline gives CDR1 SGHRS, CDR2 YFSETQ. This CDR3 is CASRGQGLFYEQYF. The CDR3 nucleotides read TGCGCCAGCCGGGGCCAGGGACTCTTCTACGAGCAGTACTTC.

This rearrangement joins TRBV5-1 to TRBJ2-7; 11 nucleotides align to TRBD2. Germline V gives CDR1 SGHRS, CDR2 YFSETQ. The CDR3 contains 14 residues. J lost 4 bases, V lost 1 base, and 1 base had no gene match. This chain's CDR3 is CASSLTSGGYEQYF. The CDR3 DNA sequence: TGCGCCAGCAGCTTGACTAGCGGGGGATACGAGCAGTACTTC.

The chain combines TRBV5-5 with TRBJ1-1; unclear D gene. The CDR3 runs to 14 residues. V dropped 6 bases and J dropped 1 base, with 13 bases sitting between them. Per germline, CDR1 SGHKS and CDR2 YYEKEE (reference sequence). CDR3 amino acids: CASTRRERNTEAFF. CDR3 coding DNA: TGTGCCAGCACCCGTAGGGAACGGAACACTGAAGCTTTCTTT. The whole variable domain, remainder taken from reference TRBV5-5 and TRBJ1-1, is DAGVTQSPTHLIKTRGQQVTLRCSPISGHKSVSWYQQVLGQGPQFIFQYYEKEERGRGNFPDRFSARQFPNYSSELNVNALLLGDSALYLCASTRRERNTEAFFGQGTRLTVV.

The V call is TRBV15, the J call TRBJ2-7, with D possibly being TRBD2 (6 bases). The ends were cut back, 0 bases at V and 5 bases at J, with 11 bases in the middle. This CDR3 spans 14 amino acids. Germline lookup yields CDR1 LNHNV and CDR2 YYDKDF (reference sequence). The CDR3 DNA reads as TGTGCCACCAGCAGAGATCGGGGACTTAACGAGCAGTACTTC. Translating it yields CATSRDRGLNEQYF.

V and J are TRBV12-1 and TRBJ1-2; the DNA was not compared with TRBD1, the D call given in the table. TRBV12-1 is a listed pseudogene. CDR3 size: 18 residues. CDR3 bases: TGTGCCAGCAGCTGCTACTGCAGAGGACAGGCTGGTCCCTATGGCTACACCTTC. Residues: CASSCYCRGQAGPYGYTF.

The rearrangement joins TRBV7-9 to TRBJ1-2, with 7 bases matching TRBD1. Germline trimming cut 5 bases from V and 7 bases from J; bases unmatched to any gene: 13. CDR1 SEHNR and CDR2 FQNEAQ come from the germline V gene (reference sequence). The CDR3 spans 15 residues. The CDR3 protein is CASSAGGGQSTGYTF. The CDR3 DNA is TGTGCCAGCAGCGCCGGCGGGGGACAGTCGACTGGCTACACCTTC.

This clone was recorded only once. The gene calls are TRBV3-1 (or the pseudogene TRBV3-2) and TRBJ2-1; 10 bases are a match to TRBD2. The germline V gene encodes CDR1 LGHDT and CDR2 YNNKEL (reference sequence). Trimming took 4 bases from V and 4 from J; bases not matched to a gene: 1. The length of the CDR3 is 14 residues. The CDR3 protein is CASSRLAGYNEQFF. The CDR3, as DNA: TGTGCCAGCAGCCGACTAGCGGGTTACAATGAGCAGTTCTTC.

This chain joins TRBV10-3 and TRBJ2-6; D call uncertain. This CDR3 region has 14 residues. Germline V lookup: CDR1 ENHRY, CDR2 SYGVKD. The V end was cut by 4 bases, the J end by 0 bases, with 4 bases between. The CDR3 sequence: CAISGYSGANVLTF. The CDR3 DNA reads as TGTGCCATCAGTGGGTACTCTGGGGCCAACGTCCTGACTTTC.

This chain connects TRBV27 to TRBJ2-7, with TRBD1 identical over 9 bases. Germline V gives CDR1 MNHEY, CDR2 SMNVEV (reference sequence). With 1 base clipped from V and 7 bases from J, the junction kept 11 bases outside the gene matches. The CDR3 sequence is 16 residues long. CDR3 DNA sequence: TGTGCCAGCAGTTTATATGGTGCACAGGGGGCTAAGGAGCAGTACTTC. Encoded protein: CASSLYGAQGAKEQYF.

As DNA, the CDR3 is TGTGCCAGTAGTATAGATCATCCAGGGGGATACGAGCAGTACTTC. Its protein product is CASSIDHPGGYEQYF. The chain combines TRBV19 with TRBJ2-7; 7 nucleotides match TRBD1. There are 15 residues in the CDR3. Trimming cost V 0 bases and J 4 bases; bases outside gene matches: 6. CDR1 and CDR2 from the germline V gene are LNHDA and SQIVND (reference sequence).

This chain links TRBV29-1 with TRBJ1-1; unclear D gene. Germline V gene lookup returns CDR1 SQVTM and CDR2 ANQGSEA. The V end was cut by 5 bases, the J end by 0 bases, with 4 bases between. The CDR3 spans 11 residues. The CDR3 nucleotides read TGCAGCGTTAAACTGAACACTGAAGCTTTCTTT. This sequence encodes CSVKLNTEAFF. Complete variable domain (other parts from reference TRBV29-1 and TRBJ1-1): SAVISQKPSRDICQRGTSLTIQCQVDSQVTMMFWYRQQPGQSLTLIATANQGSEATYESGFVIDKFPISRPNLTFSTLTVSNMSPEDSSIYLCSVKLNTEAFFGQGTRLTVV.

V usage is TRBV6-5 and J usage is TRBJ2-7; possible D gene TRBD2, 6 bases. The CDR3 covers 15 residues. V was cut by 6 bases and J by 4 bases, with 19 bases left in between. Germline V gene lookup returns CDR1 MNHEY and CDR2 SVGAGI. The CDR3 DNA sequence: TGTGCCAGCAGCTCCTCTTGGGCTAGCGAGTACGAGCAGTACTTC. Protein: CASSSSWASEYEQYF.

This chain links TRBV3-1 (or the pseudogene TRBV3-2) with TRBJ2-3; perhaps TRBD1 as D (6 bases). The CDR3 length is 15 residues. Trimming stripped 4 bases from V and 0 bases from J, with 11 bases between. Germline V gene sequence: CDR1 LGHDT, CDR2 YNNKEL (reference sequence). Here the CDR3 reads CASSLLGASTDTQYF. In DNA form, the CDR3 reads TGTGCCAGCAGCCTACTGGGGGCCAGCACAGATACGCAGTATTTT.

This chain connects TRBV6-5 to TRBJ2-3; D uncertain. Trimming pared 2 bases from V and 6 bases from J, leaving 6 bases between. CDR1 is MNHEY and CDR2 is SVGAGI in the germline V gene. The CDR3 is made up of 12 amino acids. CDR3: CASSYGRDTQYF. CDR3 coding DNA: TGTGCCAGCAGTTACGGGCGGGATACGCAGTATTTT.

This clone was detected only once. The chain recombines TRBV9 with TRBJ2-1, with 10 bases lining up with TRBD2. The CDR3 loop spans 15 amino acids. V trimming: 4 bases; J trimming: 7 bases; junction bases outside the gene matches: 8. CDR1 SGDLS and CDR2 YYNGEE come from the germline V gene. The CDR3 region is CASSSSGGGMNEQFF. The CDR3 DNA reads as TGTGCCAGCAGCTCCAGCGGGGGGGGAATGAATGAGCAGTTCTTC.

DNA of the CDR3: TGTGCCAGCAGCCAGTCGCCCTTGGGCAATCAGCCCCAGCATTTT. Its protein is CASSQSPLGNQPQHF. The chain recombines TRBV5-5 with TRBJ1-5; D unclear. The CDR3 spans 15 residues. From germline, CDR1 is SGHKS and CDR2 YYEKEE (reference sequence). V gave up 4 bases and J gave up 2 bases, with 13 bases separating them. Variable domain in full (rest from reference TRBV5-5 and TRBJ1-5): DAGVTQSPTHLIKTRGQQVTLRCSPISGHKSVSWYQQVLGQGPQFIFQYYEKEERGRGNFPDRFSARQFPNYSSELNVNALLLGDSALYLCASSQSPLGNQPQHFGDGTRLSIL.

The V call is TRBV3-1 (or the pseudogene TRBV3-2), the J call TRBJ1-1, with D uncertain. Germline V gene lookup returns CDR1 LGHDT and CDR2 YNNKEL (reference sequence). V lost 4 bases, J lost 4 bases, and 7 bases lay in between. This CDR3 has 12 amino acids. This CDR3 is CASSRTATEAFF. In DNA, the CDR3 is TGTGCCAGCAGCCGGACCGCCACTGAAGCTTTCTTT.